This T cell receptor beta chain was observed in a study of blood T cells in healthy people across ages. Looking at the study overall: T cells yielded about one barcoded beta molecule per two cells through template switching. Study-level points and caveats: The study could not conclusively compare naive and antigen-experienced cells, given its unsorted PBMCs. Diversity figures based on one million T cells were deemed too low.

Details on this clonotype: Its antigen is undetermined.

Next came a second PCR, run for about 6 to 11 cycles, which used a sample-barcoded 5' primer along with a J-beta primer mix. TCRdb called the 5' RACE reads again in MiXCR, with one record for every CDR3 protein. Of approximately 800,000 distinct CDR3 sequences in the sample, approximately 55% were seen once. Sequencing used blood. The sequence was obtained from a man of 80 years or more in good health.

The CDR3 is CASSLIQTAVSYNEQYF. The CDR3 nucleotides read TGCGCCAGCAGCCTCATTCAGACGGCGGTCTCCTACAATGAGCAGTACTTC. The chain joins TRBV5-1 to TRBJ2-1; D is undetermined. Matching the DNA end better, TRBJ2-7 makes the J call doubtful. In germline, CDR1 is SGHRS, CDR2 YFSETQ. The CDR3 length is 17 residues.